These T cell receptor beta chains were read from a single sample in a study of early T cells in non-severe SARS-CoV-2 infection. One entry per CDR3 protein, called by TCRdb with MiXCR from the 5' RACE reads. Of approximately 29,000 distinct CDR3 sequences listed, approximately 5% are singletons. The material sequenced was whole blood. Every receptor here comes from an adult who was a healthcare worker with PCR-confirmed SARS-CoV-2 infection or an uninfected control (not recorded which). The CDR3 runs from the conserved cysteine through the conserved F or W. A D gene is named only where the DNA matches it firmly. Part of the rows lack a size; the others show once, few, many or a class for expanded clones.

abundance	d_gene	v_gene	j_gene	CDR3nt	CDR3aa
many	NA	TRBV14	TRBJ1-1	TGTGCCAGCAGCCTGGGGGTGGTAGCTTTCTTT	CASSLGVVAFF
many	TRBD2	TRBV5-1	TRBJ2-5	TGCGCCAGCAGTTCGGGACTAGCTAGAGAGACCCAGTACTTC	CASSSGLARETQYF
NA	TRBD1	TRBV29-1	TRBJ2-7	TGCAGCGTTGACGGGGACAGGAGCTACGAGCAGTACTTC	CSVDGDRSYEQYF
many	NA	TRBV27	TRBJ2-7	TGTGCCAGCAGTTCCCTCTACGAGCAGTACTTC	CASSSLYEQYF
few	NA	TRBV29-1	TRBJ2-1	TGCAGCGTCGGGAGTTACAATGAGCAGTTCTTC	CSVGSYNEQFF
many	NA	TRBV6-6	TRBJ2-3	TGTGCCAGCAGGGTAGCGGCCGGGCGCACAGATACGCAGTATTTT	CASRVAAGRTDTQYF
many	NA	TRBV5-1	TRBJ1-1	TGCGCCAGCAGCTTGGCCGGGGGGAAAACAAACACTGAAGCTTTCTTT	CASSLAGGKTNTEAFF
many	NA	TRBV3-1	TRBJ1-1	TGTGCCAGCAGCCAAGAAAGGTTGTCGTTGGCCACTGAAGCTTTCTTT	CASSQERLSLATEAFF
many	NA	TRBV12-3/TRBV12-4	TRBJ2-2	TGTGCCATCATGTTGGTAGAACTCCTGAACACCGGGGAGCTGTTTTTT	CAIMLVELLNTGELFF
NA	NA	TRBV5-1	TRBJ2-5	TGCGCCAGCAGCTTGGAAGCGGCAGGACAAGAGACCCAGTACTTC	CASSLEAAGQETQYF
many	NA	TRBV9	TRBJ1-3	TGTGCCAGCAGCGTAGGAGTGCAGGGTCAAGGAAACACCATATATTTT	CASSVGVQGQGNTIYF
many	TRBD1	TRBV4-1	TRBJ1-4	TGCGCCAGCAGGCCTACAGGGGAAGGAGGTGAAAAACTGTTTTTT	CASRPTGEGGEKLFF
medium-sized	NA	TRBV4-3	TRBJ2-7	TGCGCCAGCAGCCAAGAGAGCTCTAACAACTACGAGCAGTACTTC	CASSQESSNNYEQYF
many	NA	TRBV7-3	TRBJ1-1	TGTGCCAGCTCGATGGGACCCAACACTGAAGCTTTCTTT	CASSMGPNTEAFF
medium-sized	TRBD1	TRBV4-2	TRBJ2-3	TGTGCCAGCAGCCAAGATGGGCGAGGGGGCTTCACAGATACGCAGTATTTT	CASSQDGRGGFTDTQYF
many	NA	TRBV5-5	TRBJ2-7	TGTGCCAGCAGGCCTCAAAGCGGGCGGAGCTCCTACGAGCAGTACTTC	CASRPQSGRSSYEQYF
NA	TRBD2	TRBV14	TRBJ2-2	TGTGCCAGCAGCCAAGATCGGGGGGGGCCTCCCACCGGGGAGCTGTTTTTT	CASSQDRGGPPTGELFF
many	TRBD2	TRBV2	TRBJ2-3	TGTGCCAGCAGGAAGACTAGCGGGAGCCAAGATACGCAGTATTTT	CASRKTSGSQDTQYF
many	NA	TRBV18	TRBJ1-1	TGTGCCAGCTCACCGCCCACAGGAACCGACATGTCAGCTTTCTTT	CASSPPTGTDMSAFF
few	NA	TRBV28	TRBJ1-5	TGTGCCAGCAATCCTTTCCATAGCAATCAGCCCCAGCATTTT	CASNPFHSNQPQHF
many	NA	TRBV5-1	TRBJ2-1	TGCGCCAGCAGCTTAGTGGCTGGGCAGGGCGAGCAGTTCTTC	CASSLVAGQGEQFF
NA	NA	TRBV20-1	TRBJ2-6	TGCAGTGTGAGAGGCCTGTTCTCTGGGGCCAACGTCCTGACTTTC	CSVRGLFSGANVLTF
many	NA	TRBV29-1	TRBJ2-7	TGCAGCGCGGGGTGGACCTACGAGCAGTACTTC	CSAGWTYEQYF
NA	NA	TRBV11-2	TRBJ2-1	TGTGCCAGCAGCTTAGGACTAAACAATGAGCAGTTCTTC	CASSLGLNNEQFF
many	TRBD1	TRBV12-3/TRBV12-4	TRBJ1-5	TGTGCCAGCAGTTTGGGGACAGGGGGAGGCAATCAGCCCCAGCATTTT	CASSLGTGGGNQPQHF
NA	NA	TRBV27	TRBJ2-2	TGTGCCAGCACAATTTTGCCCGGGGAGCTGTTTTTT	CASTILPGELFF
many	TRBD2	TRBV2	TRBJ2-7	TGTGCCAGCAGTGAAGTAGCGGGAGGGCCTAAGAGCTACGAGCAGTACTTC	CASSEVAGGPKSYEQYF
many	NA	TRBV29-1	TRBJ2-7	TGCAGCGTTGCCTGGGACGGCCTCTCCTACGAGCAGTACTTC	CSVAWDGLSYEQYF
many	NA	TRBV9	TRBJ2-7	TGTGCCAGCAGCGGACAATGGCCCGGCGAGCAGTACTTC	CASSGQWPGEQYF
many	NA	TRBV6-5	TRBJ2-7	TGTGCCAGCACCTCGGGACATTCCTACGAGCAGTACTTC	CASTSGHSYEQYF
many	NA	TRBV28	TRBJ2-7	TGTGCCAGCACTCCTATGGGAGGATCCTACGAGCAGTACTTC	CASTPMGGSYEQYF
many	NA	TRBV29-1	TRBJ1-2	TGCAGCGTAGATCAGGGAAATGGCTACACCTTC	CSVDQGNGYTF
many	NA	TRBV7-2	TRBJ1-3	TGTGCCAGCAGCCAAGGGGGTCCTGGAAACACCATATATTTT	CASSQGGPGNTIYF
NA	NA	TRBV6-5	TRBJ2-5	TGTGCCAGCAGTTACTCGACCCTGGGGACCCAGTACTTC	CASSYSTLGTQYF
many	TRBD1	TRBV7-8	TRBJ2-1	TGTGCCAGCAGCCCCAGGGGGACGGTTAGGAGCTCCTACAATGAGCAGTTCTTC	CASSPRGTVRSSYNEQFF
many	NA	TRBV12-3/TRBV12-4	TRBJ1-5	TGTGCCAGCAGTTTGGACGGGATGGGGATCAAGCCCCAGCATTTT	CASSLDGMGIKPQHF
many	TRBD1	TRBV12-3/TRBV12-4	TRBJ1-2	TGTGCCACCACGGACGCCGGGACAGGGGGCGGCTACACCTTC	CATTDAGTGGGYTF
NA	TRBD2	TRBV20-1	TRBJ2-5	TGCAGTGCTAGGGATCGGCGGGGGTACCAAGAGACCCAGTACTTC	CSARDRRGYQETQYF
many	TRBD2	TRBV6-5	TRBJ2-1	TGTGCCAGCAGTTATGGGCGGGAGGGGTATGAGCAGTTCTTC	CASSYGREGYEQFF
NA	NA	TRBV15	TRBJ2-7	TGTGCCACCAGCAGAGAAAAAGGGGGTTCGACCTACGAGCAGTACTTC	CATSREKGGSTYEQYF
medium-sized	NA	TRBV4-1	TRBJ2-7	TGCGCCAGCAGCCACCTCCCTGGCGAGTCGATCGGCCCGTCCTACGAGCAGTACTTC	CASSHLPGESIGPSYEQYF
many	TRBD2	TRBV24-1	TRBJ2-1	TGTGCCACCAGGAGCGGGGGCGCCTACAATGAGCAGTTCTTC	CATRSGGAYNEQFF
many	NA	TRBV20-1	TRBJ2-5	TGCAGTGCTTGGGTCGGTGAGACCCAGTACTTC	CSAWVGETQYF
NA	TRBD1	TRBV20-1	TRBJ1-2	TGCAGTGCTCCGCTACAGGGGATTAACTATGGCTACACCTTC	CSAPLQGINYGYTF
many	NA	TRBV7-2	TRBJ2-5	TGTGCCAGCAGCTTAGGGTCGGTCTTCGCAGGGATGGGGCAGGGGACCCAGTACTTC	CASSLGSVFAGMGQGTQYF
many	NA	TRBV24-1	TRBJ2-1	TGTGCCACCAGTGATTTATTAAATTCCTACAATGAGCAGTTCTTC	CATSDLLNSYNEQFF
many	TRBD2	TRBV5-4	TRBJ2-1	TGTGCCAGCAGCTTGGAACTAGCGCGGGACAATGAGCAGTTCTTC	CASSLELARDNEQFF
many	TRBD1	TRBV20-1	TRBJ1-4	TGCAGTGCTAGAGATCCCACAGGGGGCGCAACTAATGAAAAACTGTTTTTT	CSARDPTGGATNEKLFF
many	NA	TRBV5-4	TRBJ2-3	TGTGCCAGCAGCTTGGAGAGGGCAATTGGGGATACGCAGTATTTT	CASSLERAIGDTQYF
many	NA	TRBV7-6	TRBJ1-6	TGTGCCAGCAGCTTAGACGGGGCTAGGAATTCACCCCTCCACTTT	CASSLDGARNSPLHF
many	NA	TRBV11-2	TRBJ2-1	TGTGCCAGCACGCGAGTTGGTGGGTTGGGGTTCCGGGAGCAGTTCTTC	CASTRVGGLGFREQFF